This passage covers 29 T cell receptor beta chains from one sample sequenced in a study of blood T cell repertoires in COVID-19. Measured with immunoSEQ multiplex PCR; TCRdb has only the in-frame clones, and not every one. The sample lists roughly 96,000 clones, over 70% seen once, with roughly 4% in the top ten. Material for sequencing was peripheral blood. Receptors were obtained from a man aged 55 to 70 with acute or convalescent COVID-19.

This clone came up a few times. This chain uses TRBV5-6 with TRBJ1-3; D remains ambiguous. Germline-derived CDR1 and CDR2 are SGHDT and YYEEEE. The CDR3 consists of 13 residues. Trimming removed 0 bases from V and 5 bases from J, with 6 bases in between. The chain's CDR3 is CASSLDIRNTIYF. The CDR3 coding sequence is TGTGCCAGCAGCTTGGACATTCGAAACACCATATATTTT.

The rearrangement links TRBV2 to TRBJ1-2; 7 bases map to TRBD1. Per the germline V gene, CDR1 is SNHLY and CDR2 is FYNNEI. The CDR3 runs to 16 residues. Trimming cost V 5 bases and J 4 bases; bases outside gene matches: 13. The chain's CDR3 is CASSPDTRGSSYGYTF. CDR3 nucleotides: TGTGCCAGCAGTCCTGATACCAGGGGGTCGAGCTATGGCTACACCTTC.

The CDR3: CASIDQKGGNTEAFF. The CDR3 coding sequence is TGTGCCAGCATCGACCAAAAGGGAGGGAACACTGAAGCTTTCTTT. V usage is TRBV6-6 and J usage is TRBJ1-1; unclear D gene. Germline assignment: CDR1 MNHNY and CDR2 SVGAGI (reference sequence). Trimming removed 7 bases at V and 1 base at J, with 16 bases between. The CDR3 has 15 amino acids.

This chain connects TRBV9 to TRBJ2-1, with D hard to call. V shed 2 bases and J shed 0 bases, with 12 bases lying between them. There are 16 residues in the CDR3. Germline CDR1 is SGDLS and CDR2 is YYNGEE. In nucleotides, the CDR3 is TGTGCCAGCAGCGTTAGCCCGCAGAGCTCCTACAATGAGCAGTTCTTC. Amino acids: CASSVSPQSSYNEQFF.

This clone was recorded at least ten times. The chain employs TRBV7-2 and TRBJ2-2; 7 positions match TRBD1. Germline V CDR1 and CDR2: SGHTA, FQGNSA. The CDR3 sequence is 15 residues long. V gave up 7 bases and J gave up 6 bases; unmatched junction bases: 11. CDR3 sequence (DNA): TGTGCCAGCACCCTAGTCGGGACAGATCCCGGGGAGCTGTTTTTT. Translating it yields CASTLVGTDPGELFF.

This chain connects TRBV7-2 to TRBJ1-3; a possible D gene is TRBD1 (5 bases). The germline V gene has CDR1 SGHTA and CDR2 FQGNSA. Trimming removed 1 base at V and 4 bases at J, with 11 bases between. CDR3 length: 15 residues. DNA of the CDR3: TGTGCCAGCAGCTTAGGGACACTGGGAGGAAACACCATATATTTT. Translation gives CASSLGTLGGNTIYF. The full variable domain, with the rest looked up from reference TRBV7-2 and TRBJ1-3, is GAGVSQSPSNKVTEKGKDVELRCDPISGHTALYWYRQSLGQGLEFLIYFQGNSAPDKSGLPSDRFSAERTGGSVSTLTIQRTQQEDSAVYLCASSLGTLGGNTIYFGEGSWLTVV.

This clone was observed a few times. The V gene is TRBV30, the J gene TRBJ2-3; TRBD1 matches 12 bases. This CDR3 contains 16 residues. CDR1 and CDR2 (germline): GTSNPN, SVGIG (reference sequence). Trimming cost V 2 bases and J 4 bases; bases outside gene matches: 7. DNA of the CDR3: TGTGCCTGGAGTCCTCTCGGGACAGGGGGCGCAGATACGCAGTATTTT. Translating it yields CAWSPLGTGGADTQYF. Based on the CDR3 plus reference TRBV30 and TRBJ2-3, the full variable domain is SQTIHQWPATLVQPVGSPLSLECTVEGTSNPNLYWYRQAAGRGLQLLFYSVGIGQISSEVPQNLSASRPQDRQFILSSKKLLLSDSGFYLCAWSPLGTGGADTQYFGPGTRLTVL.

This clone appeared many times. In nucleotides, the CDR3 is TGTGCCAGCAGTCTAACAGGGTATGCAGGAAACACCATATATTTT. This sequence encodes CASSLTGYAGNTIYF. The J gene is TRBJ1-3, the V gene TRBV27, with a tentative D call TRBD1 (6 bases). Germline CDR1 is MNHEY and CDR2 is SMNVEV (reference sequence). V was clipped by 5 bases and J by 4 bases, with 15 bases between them. The CDR3 totals 15 residues.

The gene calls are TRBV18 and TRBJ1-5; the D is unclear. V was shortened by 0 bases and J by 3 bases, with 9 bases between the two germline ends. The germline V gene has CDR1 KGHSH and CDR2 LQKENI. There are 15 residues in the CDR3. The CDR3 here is CASSPPMRYNQPQHF. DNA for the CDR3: TGTGCCAGCTCACCACCGATGAGGTACAATCAGCCCCAGCATTTT.

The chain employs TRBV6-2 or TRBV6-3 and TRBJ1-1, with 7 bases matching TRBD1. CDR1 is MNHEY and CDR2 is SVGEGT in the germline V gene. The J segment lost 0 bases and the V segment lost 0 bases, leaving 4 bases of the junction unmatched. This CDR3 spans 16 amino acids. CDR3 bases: TGTGCCAGCAGTTACTCCCGGGACAGACTGAACACTGAAGCTTTCTTT. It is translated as CASSYSRDRLNTEAFF.

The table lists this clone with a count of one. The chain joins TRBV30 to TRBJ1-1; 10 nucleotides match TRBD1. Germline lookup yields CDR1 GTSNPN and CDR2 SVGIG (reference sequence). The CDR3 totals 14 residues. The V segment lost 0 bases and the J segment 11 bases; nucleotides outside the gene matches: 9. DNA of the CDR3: TGTGCCTGGAGTGTACTCCTCCCGGGACAGGGGGCTTTCTTT. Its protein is CAWSVLLPGQGAFF. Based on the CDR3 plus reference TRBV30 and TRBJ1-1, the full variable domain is SQTIHQWPATLVQPVGSPLSLECTVEGTSNPNLYWYRQAAGRGLQLLFYSVGIGQISSEVPQNLSASRPQDRQFILSSKKLLLSDSGFYLCAWSVLLPGQGAFFGQGTRLTVV.

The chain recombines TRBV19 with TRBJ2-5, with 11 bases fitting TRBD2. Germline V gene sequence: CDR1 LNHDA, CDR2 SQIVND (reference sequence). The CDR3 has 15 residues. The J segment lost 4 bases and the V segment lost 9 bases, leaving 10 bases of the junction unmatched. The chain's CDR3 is CASKTSGTGGETQYF. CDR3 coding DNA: TGTGCCAGCAAGACTAGCGGGACTGGAGGAGAGACCCAGTACTTC.

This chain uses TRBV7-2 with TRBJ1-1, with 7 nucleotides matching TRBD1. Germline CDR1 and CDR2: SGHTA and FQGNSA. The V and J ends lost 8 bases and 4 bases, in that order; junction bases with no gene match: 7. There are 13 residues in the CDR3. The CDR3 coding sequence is TGTGCCAGCGGCAAACAGGGGACCACTGAAGCTTTCTTT. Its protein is CASGKQGTTEAFF.

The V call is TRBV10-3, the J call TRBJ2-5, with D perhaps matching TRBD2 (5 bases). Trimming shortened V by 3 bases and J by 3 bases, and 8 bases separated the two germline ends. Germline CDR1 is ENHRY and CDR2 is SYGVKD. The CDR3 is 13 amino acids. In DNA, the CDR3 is TGTGCCATCAGTGACTCCGGGGAAGAGACCCAGTACTTC. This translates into CAISDSGEETQYF.

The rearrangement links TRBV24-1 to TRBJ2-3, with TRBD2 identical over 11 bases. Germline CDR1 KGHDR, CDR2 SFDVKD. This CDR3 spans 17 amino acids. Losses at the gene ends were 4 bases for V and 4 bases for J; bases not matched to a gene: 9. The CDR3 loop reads CATSEQLAGGRPDTQYF. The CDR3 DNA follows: TGTGCCACCAGTGAACAGCTAGCGGGAGGTCGGCCAGATACGCAGTATTTT.

The CDR3 DNA is TGTGCCAGCAGCTTAGAACCAGGCAGGGGGCGGGCAGGAGAAAAACTGTTTTTT. Its protein product is CASSLEPGRGRAGEKLFF. The chain links TRBV11-2 to TRBJ1-4; 8 positions match TRBD1. The CDR3 is 18 residues long. After removal of 0 bases from V and 8 bases from J, the junction contained 14 bases not matched to a gene. CDR1 and CDR2 (germline): SGHAT, FQNNGV.

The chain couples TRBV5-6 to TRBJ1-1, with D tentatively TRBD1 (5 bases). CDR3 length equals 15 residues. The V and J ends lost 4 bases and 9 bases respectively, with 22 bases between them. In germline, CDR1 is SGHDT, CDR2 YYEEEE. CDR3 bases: TGTGCCAGCAGCCCCTACAACACTCAACAGGTCCAAGCTTTCTTT. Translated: CASSPYNTQQVQAFF.

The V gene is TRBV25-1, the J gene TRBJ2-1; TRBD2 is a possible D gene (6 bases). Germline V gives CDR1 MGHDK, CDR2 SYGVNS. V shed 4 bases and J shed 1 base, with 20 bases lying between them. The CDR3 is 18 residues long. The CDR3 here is CASSGASALAYSYNEQFF. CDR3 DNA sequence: TGTGCCAGCAGTGGGGCTTCCGCTCTAGCGTATTCCTACAATGAGCAGTTCTTC.

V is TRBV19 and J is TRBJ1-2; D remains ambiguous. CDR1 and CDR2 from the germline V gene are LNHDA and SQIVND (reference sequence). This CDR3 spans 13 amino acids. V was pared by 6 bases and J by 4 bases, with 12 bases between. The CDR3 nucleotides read TGTGCCAGTAGATCGGCGGGTTTCTATGGCTACACCTTC. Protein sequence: CASRSAGFYGYTF.

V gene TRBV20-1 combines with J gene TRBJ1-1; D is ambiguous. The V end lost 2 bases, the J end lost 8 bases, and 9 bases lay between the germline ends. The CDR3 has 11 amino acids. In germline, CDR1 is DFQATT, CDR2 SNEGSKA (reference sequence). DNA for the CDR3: TGCAGTGCTAGAAAGATTGAGGAAGCTTTCTTT. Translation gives CSARKIEEAFF.

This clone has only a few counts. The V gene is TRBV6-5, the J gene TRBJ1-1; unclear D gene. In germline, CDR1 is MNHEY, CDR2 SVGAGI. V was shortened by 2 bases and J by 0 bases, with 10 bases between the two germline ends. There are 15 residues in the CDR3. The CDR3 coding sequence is TGTGCCAGCAGTTACAGTCTGGCAGTGAACACTGAAGCTTTCTTT. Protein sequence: CASSYSLAVNTEAFF.

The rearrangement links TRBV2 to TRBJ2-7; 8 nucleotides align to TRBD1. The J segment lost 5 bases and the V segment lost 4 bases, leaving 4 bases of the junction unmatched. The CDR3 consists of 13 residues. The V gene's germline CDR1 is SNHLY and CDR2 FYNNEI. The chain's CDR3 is CASSVLDRDEQYV. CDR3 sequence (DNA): TGTGCCAGCAGTGTACTGGACAGGGACGAGCAGTACGTC.

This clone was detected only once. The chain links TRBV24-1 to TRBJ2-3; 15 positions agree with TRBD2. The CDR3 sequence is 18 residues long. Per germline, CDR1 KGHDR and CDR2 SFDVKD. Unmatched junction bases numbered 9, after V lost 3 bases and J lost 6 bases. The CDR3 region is CATSDPYGLAGGGDTQYF. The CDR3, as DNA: TGTGCCACCAGTGATCCGTACGGACTAGCGGGAGGGGGGGATACGCAGTATTTT.

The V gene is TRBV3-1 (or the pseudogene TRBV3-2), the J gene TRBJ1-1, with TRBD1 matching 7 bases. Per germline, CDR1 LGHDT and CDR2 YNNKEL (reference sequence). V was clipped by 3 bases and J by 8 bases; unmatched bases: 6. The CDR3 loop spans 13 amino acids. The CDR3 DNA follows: TGTGCCAGCAGCCAGGAGGGGGCGCGGGAAGCTTTCTTT. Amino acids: CASSQEGAREAFF.

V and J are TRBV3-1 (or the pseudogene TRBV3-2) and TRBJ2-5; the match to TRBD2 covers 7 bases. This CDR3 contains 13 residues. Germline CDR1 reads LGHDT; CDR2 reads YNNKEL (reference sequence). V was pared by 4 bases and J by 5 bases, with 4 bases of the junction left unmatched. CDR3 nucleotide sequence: TGTGCCAGCAGCCTCAGCGGGAAGGAGACCCAGTACTTC. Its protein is CASSLSGKETQYF.

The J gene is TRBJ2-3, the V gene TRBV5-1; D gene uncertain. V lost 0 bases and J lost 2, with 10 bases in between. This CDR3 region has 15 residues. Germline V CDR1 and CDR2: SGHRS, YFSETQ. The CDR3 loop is CASSLVYGSTDTQYF. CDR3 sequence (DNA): TGCGCCAGCAGCTTGGTATACGGGTCCACAGATACGCAGTATTTT.

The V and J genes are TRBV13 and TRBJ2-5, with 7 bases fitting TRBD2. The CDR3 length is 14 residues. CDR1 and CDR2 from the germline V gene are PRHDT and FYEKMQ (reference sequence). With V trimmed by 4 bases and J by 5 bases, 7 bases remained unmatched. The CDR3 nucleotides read TGTGCCAGCAGCTCAGGCACTAGCGTGGAGACCCAGTACTTC. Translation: CASSSGTSVETQYF.

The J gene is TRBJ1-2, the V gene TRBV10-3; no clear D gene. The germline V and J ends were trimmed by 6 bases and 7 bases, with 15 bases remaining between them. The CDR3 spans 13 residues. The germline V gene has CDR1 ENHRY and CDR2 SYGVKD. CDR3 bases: TGTGCCATCAGCGGGTCGTACCGTGGTGGCTACACCTTC. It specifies CAISGSYRGGYTF.

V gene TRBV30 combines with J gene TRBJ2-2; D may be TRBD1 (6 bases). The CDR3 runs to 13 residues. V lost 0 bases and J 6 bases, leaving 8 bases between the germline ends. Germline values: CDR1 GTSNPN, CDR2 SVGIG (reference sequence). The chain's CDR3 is CAWSVQGPGELFF. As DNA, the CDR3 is TGTGCCTGGAGTGTACAGGGACCCGGGGAGCTGTTTTTT.